The next 9 T cell receptor beta chains were all read from a single sample in a study of spatial heterogeneity in lung cancer. No antigens are known for them. TCRdb used MiXCR to reprocess the 5' RACE reads, holding one entry per CDR3 protein. The sample yields about 14,000 distinct CDR3 sequences, roughly 4.7% seen once. As to time point: sample taken at primary tumor resection. Study-wide findings and caveats: Tumor mutation count correlated with how many alpha and beta TCRs expanded intratumorally.

The input for sequencing was lung tumor tissue, taken at surgery. Receptor source: a female donor with early-stage non-small cell lung cancer.

By sample fraction, this clonotype is medium-sized. DNA of the CDR3: TGCGCCAGCAACGACAGGGGGCCCTACGAGCAGTACTTC. Translation gives CASNDRGPYEQYF. This sequence joins TRBV10-2 and TRBJ2-7, with 10 bases aligning to TRBD1. The trim removed 7 bases at V and 2 bases at J, leaving 2 bases unmatched. The CDR3 covers 13 residues. Germline V gene data show CDR1 as WSHSY and CDR2 as SAAADI.

This clonotype showed up many times. This sequence joins TRBV3-1 and TRBJ1-5; D might be TRBD1 (6 bases). CDR3 length: 20 amino acids. Trimming pared 0 bases from V and 0 bases from J, leaving 21 bases between. The germline CDR1 and CDR2 sequences are LGHDT and YNNKEL (reference sequence). The CDR3 DNA sequence: TGTGCCAGCAGCCAAGACTACCCGGGACACCTGATGCATAGCAATCAGCCCCAGCATTTT. Protein: CASSQDYPGHLMHSNQPQHF. Based on the CDR3 plus reference TRBV3-1 and TRBJ1-5, the full variable domain is DTAVSQTPKYLVTQMGNDKSIKCEQNLGHDTMYWYKQDSKKFLKIMFSYNNKELIINETVPNRFSPKSPDKAHLNLHINSLELGDSAVYFCASSQDYPGHLMHSNQPQHFGDGTRLSIL.

This clonotype was picked up many times. The rearrangement links TRBV5-1 to TRBJ1-1; D perhaps matches TRBD1 (6 bases). The CDR3 runs 14 residues. Trimming left V 5 bases short and J 1 base short, with 12 bases between. Germline CDR1 and CDR2: SGHRS and YFSETQ. The CDR3 spells CASRVGGPNTEAFF. In nucleotides, the CDR3 is TGCGCCAGCAGGGTGGGGGGCCCGAACACTGAAGCTTTCTTT.

This clonotype showed up many times. In DNA form, the CDR3 reads TGTGCCAGCACTCCGTGGAGGGAGAACACTGAAGCTTTCTTT. This gives the protein CASTPWRENTEAFF. The V call is TRBV28, the J call TRBJ1-1; D is uncertain. The V gene's germline CDR1 is MDHEN and CDR2 SYDVKM. The CDR3 length is 14 residues. Trimming removed 7 bases at V and 1 base at J, with 13 bases between.

This clonotype was seen many times. The rearrangement joins TRBV6-5 to TRBJ1-4, with 7 bases aligning to TRBD1. The CDR3 consists of 14 residues. Losses at the gene ends were 5 bases for V and 7 bases for J; bases not matched to a gene: 7. CDR1 and CDR2 from the germline V gene are MNHEY and SVGAGI. The CDR3 DNA follows: TGTGCCAGCAGTACGACAGGGTGGGGTGAAAAACTGTTTTTT. As protein: CASSTTGWGEKLFF.

This clonotype was seen many times. This sequence joins TRBV5-1 and TRBJ2-3; 8 nucleotides agree with TRBD1. This CDR3 has 14 amino acids. With V trimmed by 3 bases and J by 1 base, 1 base remained unmatched. CDR1 is SGHRS and CDR2 is YFSETQ in the germline V gene. In DNA form, the CDR3 reads TGCGCCAGCAGCTGGGGACAGGGCACAGATACGCAGTATTTT. This codes for CASSWGQGTDTQYF.

This clonotype showed up many times. The V call is TRBV18, the J call TRBJ1-1; 8 bases agree with TRBD1. This CDR3 spans 14 amino acids. J lost 6 bases, V lost 4 bases, and 7 bases had no gene match. Germline CDR1 is KGHSH and CDR2 is LQKENI. The CDR3: CASSRDRGGSEAFF. CDR3 DNA: TGTGCCAGCTCACGAGACAGGGGAGGTTCTGAAGCTTTCTTT. Filled out from reference TRBV18 and TRBJ1-1, the complete variable domain reads NAGVMQNPRHLVRRRGQEARLRCSPMKGHSHVYWYRQLPEEGLKFMVYLQKENIIDESGMPKERFSAEFPKEGPSILRIQQVVRGDSAAYFCASSRDRGGSEAFFGQGTRLTVV.

This clonotype was detected ten times or more. This chain links TRBV7-3 with TRBJ2-1; D gene unclear. The CDR3 totals 17 residues. CDR1 and CDR2 from the germline V gene are SGHTA and FQGTGA. Trimming pared 1 base from V and 0 bases from J, leaving 13 bases between. The CDR3 spells CASSLRLAIYSYNEQFF. CDR3 nucleotide sequence: TGTGCCAGCAGCTTAAGGCTCGCTATATACTCCTACAATGAGCAGTTCTTC.

This clonotype is judged medium-sized. This chain joins TRBV24-1 and TRBJ2-5; D is perhaps TRBD2 (5 bases). Germline assignment: CDR1 KGHDR and CDR2 SFDVKD. Deletions cut 4 bases from V and 2 bases from J, with 10 bases between. The CDR3 totals 14 residues. The DNA of the CDR3 is TGTGCCACCAGTGACGGAGCGGCTCAAGAGACCCAGTACTTC. Protein product: CATSDGAAQETQYF.